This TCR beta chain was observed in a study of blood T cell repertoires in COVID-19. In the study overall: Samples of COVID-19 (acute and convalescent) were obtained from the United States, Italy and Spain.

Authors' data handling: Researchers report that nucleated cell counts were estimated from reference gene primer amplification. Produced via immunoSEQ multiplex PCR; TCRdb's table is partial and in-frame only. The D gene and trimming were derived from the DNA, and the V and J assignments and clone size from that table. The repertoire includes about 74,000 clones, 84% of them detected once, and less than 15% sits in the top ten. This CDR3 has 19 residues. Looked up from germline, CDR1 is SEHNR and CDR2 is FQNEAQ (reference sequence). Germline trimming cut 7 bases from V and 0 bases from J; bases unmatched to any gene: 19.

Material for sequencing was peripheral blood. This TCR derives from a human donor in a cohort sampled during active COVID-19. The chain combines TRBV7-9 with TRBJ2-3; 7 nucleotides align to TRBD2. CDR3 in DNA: TGTGCCAGCATTTCCACCCAAGCGGGGAGTTATGGTAGCACAGATACGCAGTATTTT. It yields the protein CASISTQAGSYGSTDTQYF. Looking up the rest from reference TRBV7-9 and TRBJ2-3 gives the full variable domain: DTGVSQNPRHKITKRGQNVTFRCDPISEHNRLYWYRQTLGQGPEFLTYFQNEAQLEKSRLLSDRFSAERPKGSFSTLEIQRTEQGDSAMYLCASISTQAGSYGSTDTQYFGPGTRLTVL.